This T cell receptor beta chain was found in a study of T cell repertoires in cytomegalovirus infection. Overall study findings and caveats: Totalled public TCR beta family frequency picked out people who carried CMV plus the relevant HLA.

Points on this clonotype: Antigen specificity is unknown.

CDR1 is SGHAT, CDR2 FQNNGV, per germline. V gave up 4 bases and J gave up 0 bases, with 19 bases separating them. The CDR3 loop spans 18 amino acids. TCRdb redid the calling of the reads with MiXCR, one entry per CDR3 protein. The sample lists a few hundred thousand distinct CDR3 sequences, roughly 21% occurring once. The sequencing here drew on cultured PBMCs, taken from culture after CMV antigen stimulation. The chain links TRBV11-2 to TRBJ2-1, with a weak D call TRBD2 (7 bases). This TCR came from a human donor in good health (CMV status not recorded). Some clones in this sample may be carry-over from other donors' samples. The CDR3 reads CASSSRGAGSSSYNEQFF. CDR3 nucleotides: TGTGCCAGCAGCTCCAGGGGAGCGGGATCAAGCTCCTACAATGAGCAGTTCTTC.